This T cell receptor beta chain was recovered during a study of spatial heterogeneity in lung cancer. Study as a whole: Detection consistently yielded more beta chains than alpha chains. The average count in raw reads for each unique TCR and UMI combination exceeded 8.5 appearances.

Indicated time point: sample taken at primary tumor resection. Frozen PBMC, nontumor lung or tumor provided whole RNA, which was sequenced unsorted. The 65 or so donors had untreated early-stage non-small cell lung cancer. Regarding this clonotype: The size of this beta chain means little, since it is a stray read in a library made for alpha chains.

The V gene's germline CDR1 is SGDLS and CDR2 YYNGEE. V shed 2 bases and J 9 bases; nucleotides not matched to a gene: 6. This CDR3 comprises 14 residues. Every individual TCR cDNA molecule carried its own unique molecular identifier, which allowed correction of PCR and sequencing errors. MiXCR was run by TCRdb on the 5' RACE reads, yielding one entry per CDR3 protein. The data contain roughly 4,600 distinct CDR3 sequences, about 18% of them seen just once; the ten biggest clones take up around 20%. V gene TRBV9 combines with J gene TRBJ2-1, with TRBD2 identical over 9 bases. This sequence was found in a male donor with early-stage non-small cell lung cancer. The sample in question was normal lung tissue next to the tumor, obtained at surgery. In DNA, the CDR3 is TGTGCCAGCAGCGTGACTAGCGGAATTATTGAGCAGTTCTTC. This sequence encodes CASSVTSGIIEQFF. The full variable domain, with the rest looked up from reference TRBV9 and TRBJ2-1, is DSGVTQTPKHLITATGQRVTLRCSPRSGDLSVYWYQQSLDQGLQFLIQYYNGEERAKGNILERFSAQQFPDLHSELNLSSLELGDSALYFCASSVTSGIIEQFFGPGTRLTVL.